One sample yielded the 27 T cell receptor beta chains listed below, sequenced in a study of cytomegalovirus exposure and HLA in healthy donors. A multiplex PCR was run with 60 Vbeta primers and 13 Jbeta primers. Libraries were prepared by immunoSEQ multiplex PCR; TCRdb keeps only in-frame clonotypes and omits some of them. With about 160,000 clones in the sample, the ten largest clones hold 2.1%. The sample was PBMCs. The receptors stem from a man in his thirties or forties in good health and CMV-seronegative.

Notes on this clone: The junction does not match germline at one end; this may be a read error. V gene TRBV5-1 combines with J gene TRBJ2-1; TRBD2 might be the D (5 bases). Germline CDR1 SGHRS, CDR2 YFSETQ. The CDR3 runs 14 residues. The CDR3, as DNA: TGCGCCAGCAGCTTGGCGGACTCCCACAATGAGCAGTTCTTC. It translates to CASSLADSHNEQFF.

This chain links TRBV5-1 with TRBJ2-1, with 8 bases matching TRBD2. The germline CDR1 and CDR2 sequences are SGHRS and YFSETQ. V lost 0 bases to trimming and J lost 1 base; unmatched junction nucleotides: 3. The CDR3 is made up of 16 amino acids. CDR3 bases: TGCGCCAGCAGCTTGGTAGGCGGGAGGTCCTACAATGAGCAGTTCTTC. As protein: CASSLVGGRSYNEQFF.

CDR3 in amino acids: CASSSGGREIGNEQFF. DNA for the CDR3: TGTGCCAGCAGCTCGGGAGGGAGGGAGATTGGCAATGAGCAGTTCTTC. The chain links TRBV7-3 to TRBJ2-1, with 8 bases lining up with TRBD2. Germline values: CDR1 SGHTA, CDR2 FQGTGA. V was pared by 4 bases and J by 6 bases, with 11 bases of the junction left unmatched. The CDR3 covers 16 residues.

This chain uses TRBV4-1 with TRBJ1-6; TRBD1 is a possible D gene (6 bases). V lost 4 bases and J lost 5, with 15 bases in between. CDR1 and CDR2 from the germline V gene are MGHRA and YSYEKL. CDR3 length: 16 residues. In DNA form, the CDR3 reads TGCGCCAGCAGCCTCATAGGGGGAGATCATAATTCACCCCTCCACTTT. Protein sequence: CASSLIGGDHNSPLHF.

V is TRBV6-1 and J is TRBJ1-6; D is perhaps TRBD1 (6 bases). V was cut by 2 bases and J by 6 bases, with 14 bases left in between. The CDR3 is made up of 16 amino acids. Germline V gene lookup returns CDR1 MNHNS and CDR2 SASEGT. CDR3 residues: CASSEMGARGNSPLHF. CDR3 sequence (DNA): TGTGCCAGCAGTGAAATGGGGGCGCGAGGTAATTCACCCCTCCACTTT.

V is TRBV4-2 and J is TRBJ2-7; tentatively, D is TRBD2 (5 bases). The CDR3 has 13 residues. Germline-derived CDR1 and CDR2 are LGHNA and YNFKEQ. The ends were cut back, 4 bases at V and 3 bases at J, with 10 bases in the middle. For the CDR3, the DNA is TGTGCCAGCAGCCCCCTAACTAGCTACGAGCAGTACTTC. Amino acids: CASSPLTSYEQYF.

The V and J genes are TRBV19 and TRBJ1-1, with TRBD1 matching 7 bases. The CDR3 contains 16 residues. The germline V gene has CDR1 LNHDA and CDR2 SQIVND (reference sequence). The J segment lost 1 base and the V segment lost 5 bases, leaving 10 bases of the junction unmatched. DNA of the CDR3: TGTGCCAGTAGTGTGTTGCCGGGACAGTCGAACACTGAAGCTTTCTTT. Translating gives CASSVLPGQSNTEAFF. The variable domain in full, with the rest retrieved from reference TRBV19 and TRBJ1-1, is DGGITQSPKYLFRKEGQNVTLSCEQNLNHDAMYWYRQDPGQGLRLIYYSQIVNDFQKGDIAEGYSVSREKKESFPLTVTSAQKNPTAFYLCASSVLPGQSNTEAFFGQGTRLTVV.

The chain is built from TRBV2 and TRBJ1-3; unclear D gene. CDR3 size: 13 residues. V dropped 4 bases and J dropped 0 bases, with 4 bases sitting between them. Germline values: CDR1 SNHLY, CDR2 FYNNEI. The chain's CDR3 is CASSVISGNTIYF. The CDR3 region has the DNA TGTGCCAGCAGTGTAATCTCTGGAAACACCATATATTTT.

V usage is TRBV5-4 and J usage is TRBJ2-3; 7 bases fit TRBD2. Germline assignment: CDR1 SGHNT and CDR2 YYREEE (reference sequence). The junction had 8 bases not matched to a gene; V was cut back by 3 bases and J by 4 bases. This CDR3 contains 15 residues. For the CDR3, the DNA is TGTGCCAGCAGCTCCCTGGCGGGAGATCCAGATACGCAGTATTTT. Residues: CASSSLAGDPDTQYF.

The chain uses TRBV18 and TRBJ2-7, with 7 bases lining up with TRBD1. Germline values: CDR1 KGHSH, CDR2 LQKENI. The V and J ends lost 6 bases and 0 bases, in that order; junction bases with no gene match: 5. This CDR3 is built from 14 residues. The CDR3 DNA is TGTGCCAGCTCCCTGACAGGGAGCTCCTACGAGCAGTACTTC. It encodes CASSLTGSSYEQYF.

The chain is built from TRBV28 and TRBJ1-2; 11 bases are shared with TRBD1. Per germline, CDR1 MDHEN and CDR2 SYDVKM. V was clipped by 5 bases and J by 8 bases; unmatched bases: 7. The CDR3 loop spans 14 amino acids. The CDR3 reads CASSPGQGELGYTF. The CDR3, as DNA: TGTGCCAGCAGTCCGGGACAGGGGGAGCTGGGCTACACCTTC.

The V call is TRBV30, the J call TRBJ1-5, with D possibly matching TRBD1 (5 bases). Germline loops: CDR1 GTSNPN, CDR2 SVGIG (reference sequence). V shed 2 bases and J shed 4 bases, with 12 bases lying between them. This CDR3 is built from 14 residues. CDR3 protein: CAWSHGGGNQPQHF. The CDR3 region has the DNA TGTGCCTGGAGTCATGGGGGGGGGAATCAGCCCCAGCATTTT.

The chain links TRBV11-2 to TRBJ2-3; TRBD1 matches at 9 bases. The junction had 8 bases not matched to a gene; V was cut back by 5 bases and J by 5 bases. Germline V gene sequence: CDR1 SGHAT, CDR2 FQNNGV. CDR3 length: 15 residues. In DNA, the CDR3 is TGTGCCAGCAGCCTAGTCGGACAGGGGTTAGATACGCAGTATTTT. It translates to CASSLVGQGLDTQYF. Based on the CDR3 plus reference TRBV11-2 and TRBJ2-3, the full variable domain is EAGVAQSPRYKIIEKRQSVAFWCNPISGHATLYWYQQILGQGPKLLIQFQNNGVVDDSQLPKDRFSAERLKGVDSTLKIQPAKLEDSAVYLCASSLVGQGLDTQYFGPGTRLTVL.

This chain joins TRBV7-2 and TRBJ2-7; tentative D call: TRBD1 (5 bases). The V and J ends lost 5 bases and 2 bases respectively, with 13 bases between them. CDR3 length: 14 residues. Germline V gives CDR1 SGHTA, CDR2 FQGNSA. CDR3: CASSLQVTAYEQYF. The CDR3 DNA is TGTGCCAGCAGCCTACAGGTTACCGCCTACGAGCAGTACTTC.

This chain links TRBV28 with TRBJ2-2; 8 bases align to TRBD1. There are 15 residues in the CDR3. V trimming: 2 bases; J trimming: 1 base; junction bases outside the gene matches: 0. CDR1 is MDHEN and CDR2 is SYDVKM in the germline V gene. For the CDR3, the DNA is TGTGCCAGCAGTTTAGACAGGGGGAACACCGGGGAGCTGTTTTTT. Translation: CASSLDRGNTGELFF.

This chain links TRBV7-2 with TRBJ2-1, with TRBD1 as a possible D gene (6 bases). CDR3 length equals 15 residues. V lost 2 bases and J lost 4, with 12 bases in between. CDR1 and CDR2 (germline): SGHTA, FQGNSA. CDR3 sequence: CASSLISDRYNEQFF. CDR3 nucleotides: TGTGCCAGCAGCTTAATCTCGGACAGATACAATGAGCAGTTCTTC.

The V gene is TRBV6-5, the J gene TRBJ2-2, with 7 bases matching TRBD2. Losses at the gene ends were 3 bases for V and 1 base for J; bases not matched to a gene: 2. Germline loops: CDR1 MNHEY, CDR2 SVGAGI. The CDR3 consists of 15 residues. The CDR3 bases are TGTGCCAGCAGTTATGGGGGGGGGAACACCGGGGAGCTGTTTTTT. This encodes CASSYGGGNTGELFF.

V usage is TRBV5-4 and J usage is TRBJ1-1, with D possibly being TRBD1 (6 bases). In germline, CDR1 is SGHNT, CDR2 YYREEE (reference sequence). The ends were cut back, 0 bases at V and 0 bases at J, with 9 bases in the middle. This CDR3 spans 15 amino acids. As DNA, the CDR3 is TGTGCCAGCAGCTTGGCGGGGGGCTTGAACACTGAAGCTTTCTTT. Translated: CASSLAGGLNTEAFF.

The chain joins TRBV6-5 to TRBJ1-3; TRBD1 might be the D (5 bases). The germline CDR1 and CDR2 sequences are MNHEY and SVGAGI. CDR3 length: 14 amino acids. The V and J ends lost 10 bases and 0 bases respectively, with 13 bases between them. CDR3 nucleotide sequence: TGTGCCACCCGGGGCGGGGACTCTGGAAACACCATATATTTT. This encodes CATRGGDSGNTIYF.

This chain connects TRBV6-1 to TRBJ2-1, with 8 bases aligning to TRBD1. Germline CDR1 MNHNS, CDR2 SASEGT. The CDR3 consists of 15 residues. The V segment lost 5 bases and the J segment 3 bases; nucleotides outside the gene matches: 6. CDR3 DNA: TGTGCCAGCAGTCCGACAGGGGAAAGCTACAATGAGCAGTTCTTC. It yields the protein CASSPTGESYNEQFF.

The CDR3, as DNA: TGTGCCAGCAGCTCCCGACTAGTATATGAGCAGTTCTTC. This gives the protein CASSSRLVYEQFF. This sequence joins TRBV7-8 and TRBJ2-1, with D tentatively TRBD2 (6 bases). The CDR3 runs to 13 residues. CDR1 SGHVS and CDR2 FQNEAQ come from the germline V gene. V gave up 4 bases and J gave up 8 bases, with 12 bases separating them.

V is TRBV30 and J is TRBJ2-5; TRBD2 agrees at 7 bases. The germline V gene encodes CDR1 GTSNPN and CDR2 SVGIG (reference sequence). The junction had 6 bases not matched to a gene; V was cut back by 2 bases and J by 3 bases. CDR3 size: 14 residues. CDR3 amino acids: CAWSSTSGKETQYF. CDR3 nucleotide sequence: TGTGCCTGGAGTTCAACGAGCGGGAAAGAGACCCAGTACTTC. Together with reference TRBV30 and TRBJ2-5, the CDR3 gives the full variable domain: SQTIHQWPATLVQPVGSPLSLECTVEGTSNPNLYWYRQAAGRGLQLLFYSVGIGQISSEVPQNLSASRPQDRQFILSSKKLLLSDSGFYLCAWSSTSGKETQYFGPGTRLLVL.

The chain joins TRBV5-1 to TRBJ2-7; 7 bases align to TRBD1. CDR3 size: 15 residues. Germline CDR1 is SGHRS and CDR2 is YFSETQ. Trimming took 5 bases from V and 1 from J; bases not matched to a gene: 9. For the CDR3, the DNA is TGCGCCAGCAGGTCTGGGACAGTTTATTCCTACGAGCAGTACTTC. It specifies CASRSGTVYSYEQYF. Filled out from reference TRBV5-1 and TRBJ2-7, the complete variable domain reads KAGVTQTPRYLIKTRGQQVTLSCSPISGHRSVSWYQQTPGQGLQFLFEYFSETQRNKGNFPGRFSGRQFSNSRSEMNVSTLELGDSALYLCASRSGTVYSYEQYFGPGTRLTVT.

This chain links TRBV4-3 with TRBJ2-1, with a tentative D call TRBD1 (5 bases). This CDR3 is built from 16 residues. Germline CDR1 LGHNA, CDR2 YSLEER. Trimming stripped 0 bases from V and 0 bases from J, with 9 bases between. Written as DNA, the CDR3 is TGCGCCAGCAGCCAAGATGCAGGGAACTCCTACAATGAGCAGTTCTTC. Encoded protein: CASSQDAGNSYNEQFF.

The V call is TRBV11-2, the J call TRBJ1-1, with 7 bases matching TRBD1. J was trimmed by 8 bases and V by 6 bases; bases with no gene match: 6. CDR3 length: 12 amino acids. CDR1 and CDR2 (germline): SGHAT, FQNNGV. CDR3 nucleotides: TGTGCCAGCAGGGAGGGGGCGTCGGAAGCTTTCTTT. Protein product: CASREGASEAFF.

V is TRBV19 and J is TRBJ2-7; D unresolved. Trimming removed 6 bases from V and 4 bases from J, with 10 bases in between. The CDR3 sequence is 12 residues long. CDR1 is LNHDA and CDR2 is SQIVND in the germline V gene (reference sequence). The CDR3 loop is CASSSTPYEQYF. The CDR3 region has the DNA TGTGCCAGTAGCAGTACACCTTACGAGCAGTACTTC. The full variable domain, in which reference TRBV19 and TRBJ2-7 provide the parts outside the CDR3, is DGGITQSPKYLFRKEGQNVTLSCEQNLNHDAMYWYRQDPGQGLRLIYYSQIVNDFQKGDIAEGYSVSREKKESFPLTVTSAQKNPTAFYLCASSSTPYEQYFGPGTRLTVT.

The chain links TRBV6-1 to TRBJ2-1, with 9 bases fitting TRBD2. Germline assignment: CDR1 MNHNS and CDR2 SASEGT. The CDR3 sequence is 17 residues long. The V gene end was trimmed by 2 bases and the J gene end by 4 bases; junction bases not matched to a gene: 9. The CDR3 reads CASSENAGGPHYNEQFF. The CDR3 DNA follows: TGTGCCAGCAGTGAAAATGCGGGAGGGCCCCATTACAATGAGCAGTTCTTC.